This TCR beta chain came from a study of T cells in Graves' hyperthyroidism and ophthalmopathy. Study-wide points: The blood repertoire included most of the expanded thyroid clonotypes above 0.001.

Among ophthalmopathy patients, the Clinical Activity Score reached at least 3, the NOSPECS grade reached at least 4, and duration remained under 3 months. Exclusion of patients followed from uncontrolled infection, other autoimmune disease, pregnancy or lactation. Used for diagnoses were clinical symptoms, serum thyroxine and TRAb, thyroid ultrasound and orbital computed tomography. Germline V gene lookup returns CDR1 MNHNS and CDR2 SASEGT. This CDR3 has 18 amino acids. The V and J ends lost 6 bases and 0 bases, in that order; junction bases with no gene match: 14. This clonotype was picked up a small number of times. Antigen unknown. Using RNA transcripts as the source, TCR beta CDR3 regions were amplified. The HTBI primer set drove a first-round RT-PCR of the TCR CDR3. TCRdb reprocessed the multiplex PCR reads with MiXCR, giving one entry per CDR3 protein. The repertoire consists of about 640,000 distinct CDR3 sequences, with under 25% occurring once and the leading ten covering 34%.

Sequenced sample: blood. This sequence was found in a man aged 25-45 years with Graves' ophthalmopathy. The chain couples TRBV6-1 to TRBJ1-1; 9 positions match TRBD1. The CDR3 bases are TGTGCCAGCAGAGTATGGGACATCGGGGACAGGGTGAACACTGAAGCTTTCTTT. This sequence encodes CASRVWDIGDRVNTEAFF.